A selection of T cell receptor beta chains follows, all from one sample in a study of T cell changes during pregnancy in multiple sclerosis. TCRdb keeps only in-frame clones here, not all; method: immunoSEQ multiplex PCR. This table holds under 50,000 clones, around 95% found once. The material was CD8+ T cells from peripheral blood mononuclear cells, obtained after pregnancy. The receptors stem from a female donor with multiple sclerosis, enrolled in a pregnancy study. CDR3s include the opening cysteine and the closing phenylalanine or tryptophan. D genes are given only for firm matches. Size tells how often a clone was seen (once, few, many) or the class of an expanded clone, and some rows leave it out.

v_gene	j_gene	d_gene	abundance	CDR3nt	CDR3aa
TRBV9	TRBJ2-1	-	-	TGTGCCAGCAGCGCCCAGGGGGAGGCCTACAATGAGCAGTTCTTC	CASSAQGEAYNEQFF
TRBV2	TRBJ1-3	-	once	TGTGCCAGCAGTGATCCCGTTAGCTCTGAAAACACCATATATTTT	CASSDPVSSENTIYF
TRBV27	TRBJ2-7	TRBD1	-	TGTGCCAGCGGGACCGGGACAGTCTCCTACGAGCAGTACTTC	CASGTGTVSYEQYF
TRBV7-6	TRBJ2-7	TRBD2	-	TGTGCCAGCAGCTTATTACTAGCGGACTCCTACGAGCAGTACTTC	CASSLLLADSYEQYF
TRBV28	TRBJ2-7	-	-	TGTGCCAGCACGGAGACAGGCTCCTACGAGCAGTACTTC	CASTETGSYEQYF
TRBV19	TRBJ1-1	-	-	TGTGCCAGTAGCAACAGTCCGAACACTGAAGCTTTCTTT	CASSNSPNTEAFF
TRBV5-4	TRBJ1-1	-	-	TGTGCCAGCAGCTTGGTCGCGGGGAACACTGAAGCTTTCTTT	CASSLVAGNTEAFF
TRBV7-9	TRBJ2-1	TRBD2	-	TGTGCCAGCGTATTCCCCGGGAGGCCCCTTAATGAGCAGTTCTTC	CASVFPGRPLNEQFF
TRBV29-1	TRBJ1-2	TRBD1	-	TGCAGCGTTGTGCCGGGACAGGGTATCCCCTATGGCTACACCTTC	CSVVPGQGIPYGYTF
TRBV9	TRBJ2-3	-	-	TGTGCCAGCAGCGTAGAGGCCTCTAGCGCAGATACGCAGTATTTT	CASSVEASSADTQYF
TRBV5-1	TRBJ2-5	-	-	TGCGCCAGCAGCGGCGAGACCCAGTACTTC	CASSGETQYF
TRBV7-9	TRBJ2-3	TRBD2	-	TGTGCCAGCAGCTTAGTGCCGGGCCCAGCGGGAACAGATACGCAGTATTTT	CASSLVPGPAGTDTQYF
TRBV19	TRBJ2-7	-	-	TGTGCCAGTAGTTCGCAGGACAGCTACGAGCAGTACTTC	CASSSQDSYEQYF
TRBV12-5	TRBJ1-1	TRBD1	-	TGTGCTAGTGTCAAACAGGGGACCACTGAAGCTTTCTTT	CASVKQGTTEAFF
TRBV10-3	TRBJ2-3	TRBD2	-	TGTGCCGTCCAACCTAGCGGGATGGGCACAGATACGCAGTATTTT	CAVQPSGMGTDTQYF
TRBV15	TRBJ2-5	TRBD1	-	TGTGCCACCAGCCGCCTCCGGGACAGAGCCGAGACCCAGTACTTC	CATSRLRDRAETQYF
TRBV9	TRBJ2-2	TRBD2	-	TGTGCCAGCAGCCCCCGGGTAGCGGGGGGTAACACCGGGGAGCTGTTTTTT	CASSPRVAGGNTGELFF
TRBV6-5	TRBJ2-5	-	-	TGTGCCAGCAGTTATGAGGGAAGGCGGGAGACCCAGTACTTC	CASSYEGRRETQYF
TRBV7-9	TRBJ1-2	-	-	TGTGCCAGCAGCGACAGTCATAACTATGGCTACACCTTC	CASSDSHNYGYTF
TRBV4-1	TRBJ2-4	TRBD2	-	TGCGCCAGCAGCCCTTTAGCGGGGGAAGCCAAAAACATTCAGTACTTC	CASSPLAGEAKNIQYF
TRBV27	TRBJ2-2	-	once	TGTGCCAGCAGTTTAGTGGGGCCGAACACCGGGGAGCTGTTTTTT	CASSLVGPNTGELFF
TRBV4-2	TRBJ1-4	TRBD1	-	TGTGCCAGCAGCCGGGGGGACAGGGGGCATGAAAAACTGTTTTTT	CASSRGDRGHEKLFF